This TCR beta chain was sequenced during a study of blood T cell repertoires in COVID-19. Study overall: Specimens from acute and convalescent COVID-19 originated in the United States, Italy and Spain. In each case, the material was cDNA or gDNA derived from T cells, B-cell-depleted T cells, or PBMCs.

The CDR3 covers 15 residues. Trimming cost V 3 bases and J 5 bases, with 14 bases left between them. Germline V lookup: CDR1 SNHLY, CDR2 FYNNEI. Authors' processing steps: Amplified reference gene primers provided the basis for estimating nucleated cell counts. TCRdb keeps only in-frame clones here, not all; method: immunoSEQ multiplex PCR. That table gives V, J and clone size, and the DNA gave D and trimming. The repertoire has over 70,000 clones, about four fifths of them found once; the top ten carry around 28%. The sequenced material came from peripheral blood. The chain couples TRBV2 to TRBJ2-1; perhaps TRBD2 as D (5 bases). The sequence came from a human donor in a cohort sampled during active COVID-19. CDR3 in amino acids: CASSDLARRNNEQFF. The CDR3 DNA sequence: TGTGCCAGCAGTGATCTAGCTCGTCGGAACAATGAGCAGTTCTTC.